This T cell receptor beta chain was obtained from a study of PD-1 blockade in classical Hodgkin lymphoma. The table came from immunoSEQ multiplex PCR; TCRdb's copy has only in-frame clones and leaves some out. The table records some 63,000 clones, around nine tenths of them present only once. J lost 4 bases, V lost 0 bases, and 4 bases had no gene match. In germline, CDR1 is LNHNV, CDR2 YYDKDF (reference sequence). This CDR3 has 15 amino acids. All trial patients relapsed after autologous stem cell transplantation. Concerning this clone: No antigen is known for it.

Study-wide results and caveats: It was reported that newly diagnosed patients had less baseline TCR diversity than healthy donors.

This TCR derives from a human donor with classical Hodgkin lymphoma. The chain uses TRBV15 and TRBJ1-2; TRBD1 matches 8 bases. The source material was peripheral blood mononuclear cells (PBMCs), sampled at baseline. The CDR3 DNA reads as TGTGCCACCAGCAGAGACACGGACAGGGTCTATGGCTACACCTTC. Translation gives CATSRDTDRVYGYTF.